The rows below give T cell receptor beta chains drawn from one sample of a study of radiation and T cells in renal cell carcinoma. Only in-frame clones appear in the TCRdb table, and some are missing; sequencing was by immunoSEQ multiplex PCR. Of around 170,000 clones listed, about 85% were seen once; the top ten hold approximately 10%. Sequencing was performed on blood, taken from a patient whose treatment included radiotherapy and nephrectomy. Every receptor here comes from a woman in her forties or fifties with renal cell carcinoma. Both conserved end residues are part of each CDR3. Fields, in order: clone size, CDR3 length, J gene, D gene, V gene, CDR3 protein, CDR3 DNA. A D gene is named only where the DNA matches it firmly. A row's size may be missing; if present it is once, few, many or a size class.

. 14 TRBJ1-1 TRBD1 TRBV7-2 CASSSYRGVSEAFF TGTGCCAGCAGCTCCTACAGGGGGGTATCTGAAGCTTTCTTT
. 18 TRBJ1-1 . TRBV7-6 CASSLSPRSGPPGDEAFF TGTGCCAGCAGCTTATCCCCCCGCTCAGGGCCACCGGGAGATGAAGCTTTCTTT
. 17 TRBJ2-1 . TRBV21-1 CAAIVCLAGGPDNEQFF TGTGCCGCCATTGTCTGTCTAGCGGGGGGGCCTGACAATGAGCAGTTCTTC
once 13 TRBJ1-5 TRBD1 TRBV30 CAWTTGGEQPQHF TGTGCCTGGACGACAGGGGGTGAGCAGCCCCAGCATTTT
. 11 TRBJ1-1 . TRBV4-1 CASTGGPEAFF TGCGCCAGCACCGGCGGGCCTGAAGCTTTCTTT
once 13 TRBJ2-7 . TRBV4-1 CASSQGPLEEQYF TGCGCCAGCAGCCAAGGACCTTTAGAAGAGCAGTACTTC
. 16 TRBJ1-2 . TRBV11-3 CASSTEQGRANYGYTF TGTGCCAGCAGCACCGAACAGGGACGAGCCAACTATGGCTACACCTTC
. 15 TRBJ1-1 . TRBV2 CASSYRRILNTEAFF TGTGCCAGCAGTTATAGACGGATTTTGAACACTGAAGCTTTCTTT
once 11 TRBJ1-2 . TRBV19 CASVANYGYTF TGTGCCAGTGTTGCTAACTATGGCTACACCTTC
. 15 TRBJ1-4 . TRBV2 CASSERTAQSEKLFF TGTGCCAGCAGTGAAAGGACGGCCCAATCTGAAAAACTGTTTTTT
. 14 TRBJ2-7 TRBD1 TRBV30 CAWSGGQGSYEQYF TGTGCCTGGAGTGGGGGACAGGGCTCCTACGAGCAGTACTTC
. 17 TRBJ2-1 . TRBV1 CTSSQDIVRGAYNEQFF TGCACCAGCAGCCAAGATATTGTGAGGGGCGCCTACAATGAGCAGTTCTTC
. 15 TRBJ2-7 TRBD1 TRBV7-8 CASSPGGTGHYEQYF TGTGCCAGCAGCCCAGGCGGGACAGGGCACTACGAGCAGTACTTC
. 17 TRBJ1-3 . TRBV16 CASSQLDFSISGNTIYF TGTGCCAGCAGCCAACTGGACTTCTCAATCTCTGGAAACACCATATATTTT
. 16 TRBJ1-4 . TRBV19 CASSPRPKGTNEKLFF TGTGCCAGTAGTCCGCGTCCTAAGGGTACTAATGAAAAACTGTTTTTT
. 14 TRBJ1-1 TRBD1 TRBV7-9 CATRPDRLGTEAFF TGTGCCACCAGACCGGACAGGCTGGGCACTGAAGCTTTCTTT
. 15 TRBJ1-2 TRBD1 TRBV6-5 CASRPTGAANYGYTF TGTGCCAGCAGGCCTACAGGGGCAGCTAACTATGGCTACACCTTC
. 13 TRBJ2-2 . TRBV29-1 CSVIRGGTGELFF TGCAGCGTAATCAGGGGAGGTACCGGGGAGCTGTTTTTT
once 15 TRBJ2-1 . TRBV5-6 CASSLQVLGRDEQFF TGTGCCAGCAGCTTGCAGGTTCTGGGCCGGGATGAGCAGTTCTTC
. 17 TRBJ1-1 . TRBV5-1 CASSLASEQGFLAEAFF TGCGCCAGCAGCTTGGCCTCTGAGCAGGGCTTTTTGGCTGAAGCTTTCTTT
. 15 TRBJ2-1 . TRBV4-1 CASSLRGDSDGEQFF TGCGCCAGCAGCCTAAGGGGAGACTCCGATGGTGAGCAGTTCTTC
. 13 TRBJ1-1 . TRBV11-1 CASSFGENTEAFF TGTGCCAGCAGCTTCGGGGAGAACACTGAAGCTTTCTTT
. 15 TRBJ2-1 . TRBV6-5 CASSRGGASYNEQFF TGTGCCAGCAGCAGGGGGGGGGCTTCCTACAATGAGCAGTTCTTC
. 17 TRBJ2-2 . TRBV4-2 CASSQGPGYTNTGELFF TGTGCCAGCAGCCAAGGGCCGGGATACACAAACACCGGGGAGCTGTTTTTT
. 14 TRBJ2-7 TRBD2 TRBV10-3 CAITPSGDSYEQYF TGTGCCATCACTCCAAGCGGGGACTCCTACGAGCAGTACTTC
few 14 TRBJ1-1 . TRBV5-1 CASSLTGGGTEAFF TGCGCCAGCAGCTTGACCGGGGGAGGCACTGAAGCTTTCTTT
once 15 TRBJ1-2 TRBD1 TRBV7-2 CASSLAGTGGYGYTF TGTGCCAGCAGCTTAGCGGGGACAGGGGGCTATGGCTACACCTTC
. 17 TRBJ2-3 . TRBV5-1 CASSPGRPGRSTDTQYF TGCGCCAGCAGCCCAGGCAGGCCGGGCAGGAGCACAGATACGCAGTATTTT
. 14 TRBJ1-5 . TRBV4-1 CASSQPGVLQPQHF TGCGCCAGCAGCCAACCCGGGGTTTTGCAGCCCCAGCATTTT
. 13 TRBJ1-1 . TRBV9 CASSVRGDTEAFF TGTGCCAGCAGCGTAAGAGGGGATACTGAAGCTTTCTTT
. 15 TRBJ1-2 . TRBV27 CASSLNRGTNYGYTF TGTGCCAGCAGTTTAAATAGGGGTACTAACTATGGCTACACCTTC
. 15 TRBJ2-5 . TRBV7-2 CASSLGGGGQETQYF TGTGCCAGCAGCTTGGGGGGGGGCGGTCAAGAGACCCAGTACTTC
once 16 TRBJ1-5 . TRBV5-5 CASSLIGGDSNQPQHF TGTGCCAGCAGCTTAATCGGAGGGGACAGCAATCAGCCCCAGCATTTT
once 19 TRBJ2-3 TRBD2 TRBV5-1 CASSWPPGLAGGSTDTQYF TGCGCCAGCAGCTGGCCTCCGGGACTAGCGGGGGGAAGCACAGATACGCAGTATTTT
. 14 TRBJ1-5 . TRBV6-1 CASSEARGNQPQHF TGTGCCAGCAGTGAAGCGCGGGGGAATCAGCCCCAGCATTTT
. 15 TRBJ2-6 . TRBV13 CASSLRGSGANVLTF TGTGCCAGCAGCTTAAGAGGCTCTGGGGCCAACGTCCTGACTTTC
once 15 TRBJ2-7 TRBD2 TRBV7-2 CASSSLAGSSYEQYF TGTGCCAGCAGCTCCCTAGCGGGGAGCTCCTACGAGCAGTACTTC
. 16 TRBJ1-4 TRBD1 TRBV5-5 CASTPAVGTGNQKLFF TGTGCCAGCACCCCCGCTGTTGGGACAGGGAATCAAAAACTGTTTTTT
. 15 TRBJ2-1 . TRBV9 CASSVDSFPYNEQFF TGTGCCAGCAGCGTCGACAGTTTCCCATACAATGAGCAGTTCTTC
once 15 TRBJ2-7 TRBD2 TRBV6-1 CASSRERGVSNEQYF TGTGCCAGCAGTAGGGAGCGGGGGGTGTCGAACGAGCAGTACTTC
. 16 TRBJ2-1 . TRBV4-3 CASSQVPGPSYNEQFF TGCGCCAGCAGCCAAGTCCCGGGGCCCTCCTACAATGAGCAGTTCTTC
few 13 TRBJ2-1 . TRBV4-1 CASSLNEPGEQFF TGCGCCAGCAGCCTAAACGAGCCGGGTGAGCAGTTCTTC
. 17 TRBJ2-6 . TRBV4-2 CASSQSTAGSGANVLTF TGTGCCAGCAGCCAATCAACGGCCGGCTCTGGGGCCAACGTCCTGACTTTC
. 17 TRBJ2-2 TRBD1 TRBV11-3 CASSFVWGQGNTGELFF TGTGCCAGCAGCTTTGTTTGGGGACAGGGGAACACCGGGGAGCTGTTTTTT
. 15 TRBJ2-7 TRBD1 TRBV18 CASSPPGTVTYEQYF TGTGCCAGCTCACCACCCGGGACAGTGACCTACGAGCAGTACTTC
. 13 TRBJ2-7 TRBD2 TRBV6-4 CASSREVRHEQYF TGTGCCAGCAGCCGGGAGGTACGGCACGAGCAGTACTTC
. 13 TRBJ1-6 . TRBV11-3 CASSLGGNSPLHF TGTGCCAGCAGCTTGGGGGGCAATTCACCCCTCCACTTT
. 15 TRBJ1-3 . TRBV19 CASSIDSSSGNTIYF TGTGCCAGTAGCATAGACAGCAGCTCTGGAAACACCATATATTTT
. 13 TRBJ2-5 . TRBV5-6 CASSWTEQETQYF TGTGCCAGCAGCTGGACAGAACAAGAGACCCAGTACTTC
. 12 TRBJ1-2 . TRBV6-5 CAISGPKDGYTF TGTGCCATCAGTGGTCCTAAGGATGGCTACACCTTC
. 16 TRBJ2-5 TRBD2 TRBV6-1 CASSEASGGLQETQYF TGTGCCAGCAGTGAAGCCAGCGGGGGGCTCCAAGAGACCCAGTACTTC
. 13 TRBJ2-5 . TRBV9 CASSASPLVPQYF TGTGCCAGCAGCGCCTCCCCCCTAGTTCCCCAGTACTTC
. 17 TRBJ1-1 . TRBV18 CASSPLAGIDRGTEAFF TGTGCCAGCTCACCTTTAGCCGGGATTGATAGGGGGACTGAAGCTTTCTTT